The 30 T cell receptor beta chains below come from one sample, sequenced in a study of blood T cell repertoires in COVID-19. Profiling relied on immunoSEQ multiplex PCR, and the TCRdb table lists in-frame clones only, not all of them. The table records approximately 140,000 clones, roughly 88% of them present only once. The sequenced sample was peripheral blood. The source of these receptors is a human donor in a cohort sampled during active COVID-19.

This chain links TRBV6-5 with TRBJ1-3; TRBD1 is a possible D gene (5 bases). The CDR3 runs to 12 residues. Germline CDR1 is MNHEY and CDR2 is SVGAGI. With 11 bases removed from V and 1 base from J, the gap between germline ends came to 9 bases. CDR3: CAVQGSGNTIYF. For the CDR3, the DNA is TGTGCCGTCCAGGGTTCTGGAAACACCATATATTTT.

The chain employs TRBV18 and TRBJ2-5; 7 positions agree with TRBD1. CDR3 length: 14 residues. With 5 bases clipped from V and 1 base from J, the junction kept 4 bases outside the gene matches. CDR1 and CDR2 (germline): KGHSH, LQKENI. Here the CDR3 reads CASSSRDSQETQYF. Here the CDR3 DNA reads TGTGCCAGCTCATCTCGGGACAGCCAAGAGACCCAGTACTTC. The full variable domain, its missing parts supplied by reference TRBV18 and TRBJ2-5, is NAGVMQNPRHLVRRRGQEARLRCSPMKGHSHVYWYRQLPEEGLKFMVYLQKENIIDESGMPKERFSAEFPKEGPSILRIQQVVRGDSAAYFCASSSRDSQETQYFGPGTRLLVL.

This chain links TRBV5-1 with TRBJ1-2; 8 bases fit TRBD1. CDR3 length: 17 residues. In germline, CDR1 is SGHRS, CDR2 YFSETQ. The junction had 15 bases not matched to a gene; V was cut back by 0 bases and J by 8 bases. DNA for the CDR3: TGCGCCAGCAGCTTGGGGTCAGGGGGCGTTCGAGCAGGAGGCTACACCTTC. Translation: CASSLGSGGVRAGGYTF. The full variable domain, completed using reference TRBV5-1 and TRBJ1-2, is KAGVTQTPRYLIKTRGQQVTLSCSPISGHRSVSWYQQTPGQGLQFLFEYFSETQRNKGNFPGRFSGRQFSNSRSEMNVSTLELGDSALYLCASSLGSGGVRAGGYTFGSGTRLTVV.

The chain combines TRBV4-1 with TRBJ2-2; 12 bases align to TRBD2. After removal of 0 bases from V and 4 bases from J, the junction contained 6 bases not matched to a gene. The CDR3 is 18 residues long. The germline V gene has CDR1 MGHRA and CDR2 YSYEKL. The CDR3 reads CASSQDLGLAGLTGELFF. The CDR3 region has the DNA TGCGCCAGCAGCCAAGATCTTGGACTAGCGGGACTCACCGGGGAGCTGTTTTTT.

This clone was detected once. The genes are TRBV5-1 and TRBJ1-4; 12 bases are a match to TRBD1. The germline V gene encodes CDR1 SGHRS and CDR2 YFSETQ. This CDR3 has 16 residues. Losses at the gene ends were 4 bases for V and 6 bases for J; bases not matched to a gene: 7. The CDR3 DNA reads as TGCGCCAGCAGCCCGGGACAGGGGGCGCATTATGAAAAACTGTTTTTT. Translated: CASSPGQGAHYEKLFF.

V and J are TRBV19 and TRBJ2-7, with TRBD2 matching 10 bases. J lost 3 bases, V lost 4 bases, and 12 bases had no gene match. This CDR3 is 17 amino acids long. The germline V gene has CDR1 LNHDA and CDR2 SQIVND (reference sequence). CDR3 residues: CASSNSRLAGESYEQYF. The CDR3 region has the DNA TGTGCCAGTAGTAACTCCCGACTAGCGGGTGAGAGCTACGAGCAGTACTTC.

The rearrangement joins TRBV7-2 to TRBJ2-3; D perhaps matches TRBD1 (6 bases). Germline-derived CDR1 and CDR2 are SGHTA and FQGNSA. This CDR3 contains 16 residues. Trimming removed 4 bases at V and 0 bases at J, with 14 bases between. The CDR3 DNA reads TGTGCCAGCAGCTCCTCTAGGGGGATTAGCACAGATACGCAGTATTTT. Translating gives CASSSSRGISTDTQYF. Supplemented by reference TRBV7-2 and TRBJ2-3, the full variable domain reads GAGVSQSPSNKVTEKGKDVELRCDPISGHTALYWYRQSLGQGLEFLIYFQGNSAPDKSGLPSDRFSAERTGGSVSTLTIQRTQQEDSAVYLCASSSSRGISTDTQYFGPGTRLTVL.

This chain links TRBV2 with TRBJ1-1, with D unclear. The CDR3 spans 14 residues. Germline loops: CDR1 SNHLY, CDR2 FYNNEI. The V gene lost 6 bases and the J gene lost 6 bases, with 17 bases spanning the gap. CDR3 sequence: CASRIAKRAAEAFF. Written as DNA, the CDR3 is TGTGCCAGCAGGATCGCGAAGAGGGCTGCTGAAGCTTTCTTT. Full variable domain (remainder filled in from reference TRBV2 and TRBJ1-1): EPEVTQTPSHQVTQMGQEVILRCVPISNHLYFYWYRQILGQKVEFLVSFYNNEISEKSEIFDDQFSVERPDGSNFTLKIRSTKLEDSAMYFCASRIAKRAAEAFFGQGTRLTVV.

The genes are TRBV5-1 and TRBJ1-2; 8 bases agree with TRBD1. Germline CDR1 is SGHRS and CDR2 is YFSETQ. CDR3 length: 14 amino acids. The V and J ends lost 4 bases and 6 bases, in that order; junction bases with no gene match: 8. Here the CDR3 DNA reads TGCGCCAGCAGCCAACAGGGGGGTGTGGATGGCTACACCTTC. This sequence encodes CASSQQGGVDGYTF.

This chain connects TRBV15 to TRBJ2-2; possible D gene TRBD2, 6 bases. The germline gives CDR1 LNHNV, CDR2 YYDKDF (reference sequence). The CDR3 length is 16 residues. V dropped 1 base and J dropped 4 bases, with 13 bases sitting between them. The CDR3 is CATSRAGSHTTGELFF. CDR3 coding DNA: TGTGCCACCAGCAGAGCCGGGAGTCACACCACCGGGGAGCTGTTTTTT.

The chain has TRBV3-1 (or the pseudogene TRBV3-2) and TRBJ2-7; 7 nucleotides match TRBD1. CDR3 length: 14 amino acids. J lost 2 bases, V lost 6 bases, and 7 bases had no gene match. CDR1 and CDR2 (germline): LGHDT, YNNKEL (reference sequence). The CDR3 sequence: CASRSQGRPYEQYF. CDR3 coding DNA: TGTGCCAGCAGGTCACAGGGGCGACCCTACGAGCAGTACTTC.

This clone was detected only a few times. The DNA for the CDR3 is TGTGCCAGCACCCAGAGGACGGAATCGGGGAGAACATATGAACATGTGGAGTTGGCTTTCTTT. This encodes CASTQRTESGRTYEHVELAFF. The V gene is TRBV21-1, the J gene TRBJ1-1. TRBV21-1 is deemed a pseudogene. The CDR3 length is 21 residues.

This clone was seen only a few times. The chain recombines TRBV11-2 with TRBJ2-7; 9 bases align to TRBD1. Germline V gene lookup returns CDR1 SGHAT and CDR2 FQNNGV. The CDR3 has 15 residues. Trimming cost V 4 bases and J 2 bases; bases outside gene matches: 6. For the CDR3, the DNA is TGTGCCAGCAGCTCGTACAGGGGGCAGGCCTACGAGCAGTACTTC. Translated: CASSSYRGQAYEQYF. The full variable domain, with the rest looked up from reference TRBV11-2 and TRBJ2-7, is EAGVAQSPRYKIIEKRQSVAFWCNPISGHATLYWYQQILGQGPKLLIQFQNNGVVDDSQLPKDRFSAERLKGVDSTLKIQPAKLEDSAVYLCASSSYRGQAYEQYFGPGTRLTVT.

The rearrangement uses TRBV5-1 and TRBJ1-1, with TRBD1 matching 10 bases. The CDR3 consists of 17 residues. Germline V gene lookup returns CDR1 SGHRS and CDR2 YFSETQ. With 2 bases clipped from V and 0 bases from J, the junction kept 7 bases outside the gene matches. The CDR3 loop is CASSLGGQGSMNTEAFF. For the CDR3, the DNA is TGCGCCAGCAGCTTAGGGGGACAGGGGTCCATGAACACTGAAGCTTTCTTT.

The J gene is TRBJ1-2, the V gene TRBV5-1; D remains unclear. CDR1 is SGHRS and CDR2 is YFSETQ in the germline V gene. The CDR3 runs 12 residues. V shed 2 bases and J shed 8 bases, with 10 bases lying between them. The CDR3 region has the DNA TGCGCCAGCAGCTTACGAGCGGGCGGCTACACCTTC. Translated, it gives CASSLRAGGYTF.

This clone came up once. The rearrangement uses TRBV2 and TRBJ1-1; 9 nucleotides line up with TRBD1. CDR1 and CDR2 from the germline V gene are SNHLY and FYNNEI. The CDR3 length is 16 residues. V lost 5 bases and J lost 0; bases outside the gene matches: 7. The CDR3 sequence: CASSSRDRVLNTEAFF. The CDR3 DNA reads TGTGCCAGCAGTAGCCGGGACAGGGTATTGAACACTGAAGCTTTCTTT.

The V gene is TRBV7-9, the J gene TRBJ1-5; 12 bases fit TRBD1. Germline CDR1 and CDR2: SEHNR and FQNEAQ (reference sequence). The CDR3 is 17 residues long. J lost 7 bases, V lost 5 bases, and 12 bases had no gene match. CDR3 region: CASSPSGGQGARQPQHF. CDR3 bases: TGTGCCAGCAGCCCTAGTGGGGGACAGGGGGCAAGGCAGCCCCAGCATTTT.

The chain joins TRBV14 to TRBJ2-7, with a possible D match to TRBD2 (7 bases). The CDR3 loop spans 14 amino acids. Germline assignment: CDR1 SGHDN and CDR2 FVKESK. The V gene lost 4 bases and the J gene lost 2 bases, with 12 bases spanning the gap. Written as DNA, the CDR3 is TGTGCCAGCAGCCTAGGGGAGGGGGCCTACGAGCAGTACTTC. It codes for CASSLGEGAYEQYF.

This clone was observed once. This rearrangement joins TRBV7-9 to TRBJ1-3; D not certain. The germline V gene has CDR1 SEHNR and CDR2 FQNEAQ (reference sequence). V was clipped by 2 bases and J by 0 bases, with 8 bases between them. This CDR3 has 15 residues. The CDR3, as DNA: TGTGCCAGCAGCTTATCACAGCACTCTGGAAACACCATATATTTT. Translation: CASSLSQHSGNTIYF.

The DNA for the CDR3 is TGCAGCGTTGGAAGGACTAGCGCCTACAATGAGCAGTTCTTC. As protein: CSVGRTSAYNEQFF. V is TRBV29-1 and J is TRBJ2-1; 9 bases are shared with TRBD2. CDR3 length equals 14 residues. The germline V gene encodes CDR1 SQVTM and CDR2 ANQGSEA. Germline trimming cut 4 bases from V and 2 bases from J; bases unmatched to any gene: 3.

This chain connects TRBV12-3 or TRBV12-4 to TRBJ2-7, with D maybe TRBD1 (6 bases). Deletions cut 3 bases from V and 5 bases from J, with 8 bases between. The CDR3 extends over 12 amino acids. DNA for the CDR3: TGTGCCAGCAGTTTCACAGGGAACGAGCAGTACTTC. Translating it yields CASSFTGNEQYF.

In this sample, this clone turned up once. The chain recombines TRBV4-1 with TRBJ1-6; D not resolved. The CDR3 is 16 residues long. CDR1 and CDR2 from the germline V gene are MGHRA and YSYEKL. Trimming took off 0 bases at V and 6 bases at J, with 12 bases between the two ends. The CDR3 loop reads CASSQDGGGSNSPLHF. CDR3 DNA sequence: TGCGCCAGCAGCCAAGATGGAGGAGGTAGTAATTCACCCCTCCACTTT.

The chain combines TRBV10-3 with TRBJ1-2; D call uncertain. Germline CDR1 reads ENHRY; CDR2 reads SYGVKD. V lost 6 bases and J 2 bases, leaving 16 bases between the germline ends. The CDR3 covers 15 residues. CDR3 sequence: CAISTPNRGNYGYTF. CDR3 coding DNA: TGTGCCATCAGCACACCAAACAGAGGGAACTATGGCTACACCTTC.

V gene TRBV3-1 (or the pseudogene TRBV3-2) combines with J gene TRBJ1-6, with TRBD1 matching over 7 bases. Germline V gives CDR1 LGHDT, CDR2 YNNKEL (reference sequence). Trimming removed 3 bases from V and 3 bases from J; junction bases left unmatched: 8. The CDR3 is 17 amino acids. The CDR3 DNA sequence: TGTGCCAGCAGCCAGCACAGGGGAGGCAGCTATAATTCACCCCTCCACTTT. It is translated as CASSQHRGGSYNSPLHF.

This clone was seen just once. CDR3 nucleotides: TGTGCCAGCAGTTACTCCCCCTACACTGAAGCTTTCTTT. This codes for CASSYSPYTEAFF. The V gene is TRBV6-2 or TRBV6-3, the J gene TRBJ1-1; no reliable D call. Trimming cost V 0 bases and J 3 bases, with 5 bases left between them. In germline, CDR1 is MNHEY, CDR2 SVGEGT. The CDR3 covers 13 residues.

In this sample, this clone turned up a few times. The CDR3 nucleotides are TGTGCCAGCAGACCGGTAGGGGGCTCCTACGAGCAGTACTTC. It is translated as CASRPVGGSYEQYF. The chain combines TRBV27 with TRBJ2-7; tentative D call: TRBD1 (6 bases). The CDR3 spans 14 residues. Germline CDR1 MNHEY, CDR2 SMNVEV (reference sequence). Trimming pared 6 bases from V and 0 bases from J, leaving 12 bases between.

The chain recombines TRBV25-1 with TRBJ1-1; D gene unclear. The CDR3 consists of 12 residues. Between the trimmed V and J ends, which lost 6 bases and 8 bases, there was a span of 13 bases. The germline gives CDR1 MGHDK, CDR2 SYGVNS. CDR3 protein: CASRLLGAEAFF. Here the CDR3 DNA reads TGTGCCAGCAGGCTCCTTGGAGCGGAAGCTTTCTTT.

The genes are TRBV7-3 and TRBJ2-1; D remains unclear. The CDR3 extends over 15 amino acids. V lost 1 base and J lost 0, with 7 bases in between. CDR1 is SGHTA and CDR2 is FQGTGA in the germline V gene. The CDR3 region is CASSLSPGSYNEQFF. CDR3 DNA sequence: TGTGCCAGCAGCTTAAGTCCGGGCTCCTACAATGAGCAGTTCTTC.

J is TRBJ1-3 and V is TRBV6-5; the D gene is possibly TRBD1 (5 bases). Germline CDR1 and CDR2: MNHEY and SVGAGI. The CDR3 covers 12 residues. V was trimmed by 8 bases and J by 4 bases, leaving 9 bases between them. The CDR3 DNA sequence: TGTGCCAGCCGGACATCCGGAAACACCATATATTTT. Residues: CASRTSGNTIYF.

The genes are TRBV5-1 and TRBJ2-2; D gene ambiguous. The germline CDR1 and CDR2 sequences are SGHRS and YFSETQ. This CDR3 has 12 amino acids. V was pared by 7 bases and J by 7 bases, with 11 bases between. CDR3 amino acids: CASFERSGELFF. CDR3 nucleotide sequence: TGCGCCAGCTTCGAACGGAGCGGGGAGCTGTTTTTT.